This T cell receptor beta chain was found in a study of CD4+ T cells in melanoma. Regarding the study as a whole: A reported correlation linked neoantigen-specific CD4+ T cells to CD8+, macrophage and B cell function.

With regard to this clone: Its specificity is unknown.

CDR1 and CDR2 from the germline V gene are SGHTA and FQGNSA. Trimming pared 5 bases from V and 9 bases from J, leaving 14 bases between. The CDR3 consists of 14 residues. TCRdb's copy holds only in-frame clones and misses some; the assay was immunoSEQ multiplex PCR. The sample records fewer than 150,000 clones, around nine tenths being singletons. The sequence was obtained from a human donor with melanoma. V and J are TRBV7-2 and TRBJ1-6, with D unresolved. In DNA, the CDR3 is TGTGCCAGCAGCCCCCCAGGTGCATTTTCACCCCTCCACTTT. Translated, it gives CASSPPGAFSPLHF.